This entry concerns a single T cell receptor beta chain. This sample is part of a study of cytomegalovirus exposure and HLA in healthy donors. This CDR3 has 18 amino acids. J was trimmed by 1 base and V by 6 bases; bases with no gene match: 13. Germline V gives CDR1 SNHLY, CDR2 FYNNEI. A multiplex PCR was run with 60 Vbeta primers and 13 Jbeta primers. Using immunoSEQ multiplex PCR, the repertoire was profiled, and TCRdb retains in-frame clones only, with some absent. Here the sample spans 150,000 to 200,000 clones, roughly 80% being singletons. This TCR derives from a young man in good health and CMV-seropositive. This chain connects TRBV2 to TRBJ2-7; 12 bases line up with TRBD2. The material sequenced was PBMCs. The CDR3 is CASRTLAGGPGGSYEQYF. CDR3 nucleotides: TGTGCCAGCAGGACCCTAGCGGGAGGGCCAGGAGGGTCCTACGAGCAGTACTTC.